This T cell receptor (beta chain) is from a study of early T cells in non-severe SARS-CoV-2 infection. This clonotype was detected a few times. Antigen: not known. The V end was cut by 4 bases, the J end by 5 bases, with 11 bases between. Germline CDR1 is SGHVS and CDR2 is FQNEAQ. The CDR3 is 13 amino acids. Study results and limitations: The matching step, a VDJdb search, favored anti-spike CD8 responses and missed private and CD4 specificities.

Attachment of unique molecular identifiers was made to individual cDNA molecules. Using its own MiXCR run on the 5' RACE reads, TCRdb lists one record per CDR3 protein. The profile shows about 90,000 distinct CDR3 sequences, around an eighth of them singletons. Input material: whole blood. The receptor was derived from an adult who was a healthcare worker with PCR-confirmed SARS-CoV-2 infection or an uninfected control (not recorded which). This chain links TRBV7-8 with TRBJ2-5; tentative D call: TRBD2 (5 bases). The CDR3 DNA reads as TGTGCCAGCAGCTCCGGGATTCGGGAGACCCAGTACTTC. It encodes CASSSGIRETQYF.